This T cell receptor beta chain was sequenced for a study of shared clonotypes between healthy human individuals. The overall study: Each donor had three CD4 naive, three CD4 memory, two CD8 naive and one CD8 memory plate.

Study-level points and caveats: Clonotypes shared by all four donors outscored non-shared clonotypes in generation probability.

Several immunoSEQ plates held equal portions of the genomic DNA taken from each subset. In the study's own analysis: Filtering was not the same, since immunoSEQ gave junction-only sequences without quality scores. Here immunoSEQ multiplex PCR was the method, and the copy in TCRdb shows in-frame clones only, minus some. The D gene and trimming were derived from the DNA, and the V and J assignments and clone size from that table. The repertoire holds over a million clones, with roughly 96% as singletons. Details on this clone: Its antigen is still unknown. Other nucleotide sequences in the sample specify the same CDR3.

CDR3 length equals 15 residues. Looked up from germline, CDR1 is SGDLS and CDR2 is YYNGEE. Germline trimming cut 0 bases from V and 3 bases from J; bases unmatched to any gene: 3. Material for sequencing was naive CD4+ T cells sorted from blood. Subset indicated: CD45RA+ positively selected. The gene calls are TRBV9 and TRBJ2-7; 10 bases are a match to TRBD2. The sequence was obtained from a man aged 30 to 39 in good health. CDR3 sequence (DNA): TGTGCCAGCAGCGTAGGACTAGCGGGCAACTACGAGCAGTACTTC. This codes for CASSVGLAGNYEQYF.